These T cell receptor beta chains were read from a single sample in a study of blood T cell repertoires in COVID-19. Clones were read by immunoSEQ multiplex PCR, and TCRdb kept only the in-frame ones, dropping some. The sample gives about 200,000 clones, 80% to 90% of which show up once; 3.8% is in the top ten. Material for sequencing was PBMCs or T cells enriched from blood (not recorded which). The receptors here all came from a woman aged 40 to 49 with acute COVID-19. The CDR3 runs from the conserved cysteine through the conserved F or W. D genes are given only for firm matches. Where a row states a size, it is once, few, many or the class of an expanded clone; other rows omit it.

cdr3_aa: CAWLTGSSGANVLTF; cdr3_nt: TGTGCCTGGTTGACAGGGAGCTCTGGGGCCAACGTCCTGACTTTC; j_call: TRBJ2-6; v_call: TRBV30; d_call: TRBD1; clone_size: -
cdr3_aa: CASSRSGELFF; cdr3_nt: TGTGCCAGCAGTCGTTCCGGGGAGCTGTTTTTT; j_call: TRBJ2-2; v_call: TRBV12-3/TRBV12-4; d_call: -; clone_size: -
cdr3_aa: CASSQEGDPITSYEQYF; cdr3_nt: TGTGCCAGCAGCCAAGAGGGAGACCCCATCACGTCCTACGAGCAGTACTTC; j_call: TRBJ2-7; v_call: TRBV21-1; d_call: -; clone_size: -
cdr3_aa: CASSLGQGDQPQHF; cdr3_nt: TGTGCCAGCAGCTTAGGACAGGGGGATCAGCCCCAGCATTTT; j_call: TRBJ1-5; v_call: TRBV7-8; d_call: TRBD1; clone_size: once
cdr3_aa: CASSSGVLSWNSPLHF; cdr3_nt: TGTGCCAGCTCGTCCGGGGTTTTGAGTTGGAATTCACCCCTCCACTTT; j_call: TRBJ1-6; v_call: TRBV11-3; d_call: -; clone_size: -
cdr3_aa: CASSPVNRETQYF; cdr3_nt: TGTGCCAGCAGCCCCGTGAATCGGGAGACCCAGTACTTC; j_call: TRBJ2-5; v_call: TRBV28; d_call: -; clone_size: -
cdr3_aa: CASSPGQVGTQYF; cdr3_nt: TGTGCCAGCAGCCCGGGACAGGTGGGGACCCAGTACTTC; j_call: TRBJ2-5; v_call: TRBV7-2; d_call: TRBD1; clone_size: once
cdr3_aa: CASSLTRISYEQYF; cdr3_nt: TGTGCCAGCAGTTTAACGAGGATCTCCTACGAGCAGTACTTC; j_call: TRBJ2-7; v_call: TRBV28; d_call: -; clone_size: once
cdr3_aa: CASSLEDRKEAFF; cdr3_nt: TGTGCCAGCAGCTTAGAGGACAGAAAAGAAGCTTTCTTT; j_call: TRBJ1-1; v_call: TRBV11-3; d_call: -; clone_size: -
cdr3_aa: CAISESRTLQF; cdr3_nt: TGTGCCATCAGTGAGTCCCGGACACTCCAATTT; j_call: TRBJ1-4; v_call: TRBV10-3; d_call: -; clone_size: -
cdr3_aa: CASSPSSGQGVNEQFF; cdr3_nt: TGCGCCAGCAGTCCGAGCTCGGGACAGGGGGTGAATGAGCAGTTCTTC; j_call: TRBJ2-1; v_call: TRBV5-1; d_call: TRBD1; clone_size: -
cdr3_aa: CASSLATLTSSVGEQYF; cdr3_nt: TGTGCCAGCAGCTTAGCTACCCTGACAAGCTCCGTGGGCGAGCAGTACTTC; j_call: TRBJ2-7; v_call: TRBV7-8; d_call: -; clone_size: -
cdr3_aa: CASSRQPLGLTSSYEQYF; cdr3_nt: TGTGCCAGCAGCCGACAACCCCTCGGACTTACGAGCTCCTACGAGCAGTACTTC; j_call: TRBJ2-7; v_call: TRBV3-1/TRBV3-2; d_call: -; clone_size: -
cdr3_aa: CASSTPSVLTDTQYF; cdr3_nt: TGTGCCAGCAGCACACCGAGCGTACTCACAGATACGCAGTATTTT; j_call: TRBJ2-3; v_call: TRBV3-1/TRBV3-2; d_call: -; clone_size: -
cdr3_aa: CASRPLAGGYNEQFF; cdr3_nt: TGTGCCAGCAGGCCGCTAGCGGGAGGCTACAATGAGCAGTTCTTC; j_call: TRBJ2-1; v_call: TRBV28; d_call: TRBD2; clone_size: -
cdr3_aa: CASSQDLSGRADTQYF; cdr3_nt: TGTGCCAGCAGCCAAGATCTAAGCGGGAGGGCGGATACGCAGTATTTT; j_call: TRBJ2-3; v_call: TRBV4-2; d_call: TRBD2; clone_size: -
cdr3_aa: CASSYDSQSNTIYF; cdr3_nt: TGCGCCAGCAGCTATGACAGCCAGAGCAACACCATATATTTT; j_call: TRBJ1-3; v_call: TRBV5-1; d_call: -; clone_size: -
cdr3_aa: CSVGSKAGSETQYF; cdr3_nt: TGCAGCGTTGGGTCTAAGGCAGGGTCAGAGACCCAGTACTTC; j_call: TRBJ2-5; v_call: TRBV29-1; d_call: -; clone_size: -
cdr3_aa: CASSYSGRRSSYNEQFF; cdr3_nt: TGTGCCAGCAGTTACAGCGGGAGGAGGAGCTCCTACAATGAGCAGTTCTTC; j_call: TRBJ2-1; v_call: TRBV27; d_call: TRBD2; clone_size: -
cdr3_aa: CASSVVGTQDYEQYF; cdr3_nt: TGTGCCAGCAGCGTAGTCGGGACTCAAGACTACGAGCAGTACTTC; j_call: TRBJ2-7; v_call: TRBV9; d_call: -; clone_size: -
cdr3_aa: CASSIGDYPQETQYF; cdr3_nt: TGTGCCAGTAGTATTGGAGACTACCCCCAAGAGACCCAGTACTTC; j_call: TRBJ2-5; v_call: TRBV19; d_call: -; clone_size: -
cdr3_aa: CAFLSRTGLGNEQFF; cdr3_nt: TGTGCCTTTCTATCGCGGACAGGGTTGGGGAATGAGCAGTTCTTC; j_call: TRBJ2-1; v_call: TRBV30; d_call: TRBD1; clone_size: -
cdr3_aa: CASSEVLSGPQETQYF; cdr3_nt: TGTGCCAGCAGTGAAGTGTTGTCAGGGCCACAAGAGACCCAGTACTTC; j_call: TRBJ2-5; v_call: TRBV6-1; d_call: -; clone_size: -
cdr3_aa: CASSPMGQGTSNQPQHF; cdr3_nt: TGTGCCAGTAGTCCAATGGGACAGGGTACGAGCAATCAGCCCCAGCATTTT; j_call: TRBJ1-5; v_call: TRBV19; d_call: TRBD1; clone_size: -
cdr3_aa: CASSQATPGTSGRFVPFF; cdr3_nt: TGCGCCAGCAGCCAGGCGACCCCCGGGACTAGCGGGAGGTTCGTACCGTTCTTC; j_call: TRBJ2-1; v_call: TRBV4-3; d_call: TRBD2; clone_size: -
cdr3_aa: CASNPPHGTGSGQPQHF; cdr3_nt: TGTGCCAGCAACCCCCCGCACGGTACAGGATCGGGTCAGCCCCAGCATTTT; j_call: TRBJ1-5; v_call: TRBV28; d_call: -; clone_size: -
cdr3_aa: CASRSPLAGARNEQFF; cdr3_nt: TGTGCCAGCAGATCCCCACTAGCGGGAGCAAGGAATGAGCAGTTCTTC; j_call: TRBJ2-1; v_call: TRBV28; d_call: TRBD2; clone_size: -
cdr3_aa: CASSAYRAQQYF; cdr3_nt: TGTGCCAGCAGTGCCTACAGGGCCCAGCAGTACTTC; j_call: TRBJ2-7; v_call: TRBV28; d_call: -; clone_size: -
cdr3_aa: CASSGGYTEAFF; cdr3_nt: TGCGCCAGCAGTGGAGGTTACACTGAAGCTTTCTTT; j_call: TRBJ1-1; v_call: TRBV10-2; d_call: -; clone_size: -
cdr3_aa: CASSPGTDTQYF; cdr3_nt: TGTGCCAGCAGCCCTGGCACAGATACGCAGTATTTT; j_call: TRBJ2-3; v_call: TRBV4-2; d_call: -; clone_size: -
cdr3_aa: CASSIDRPNQPQHF; cdr3_nt: TGTGCCAGTAGTATAGACAGGCCCAATCAGCCCCAGCATTTT; j_call: TRBJ1-5; v_call: TRBV19; d_call: -; clone_size: -
cdr3_aa: CASSLQGQPQHF; cdr3_nt: TGTGCCAGCAGTCTACAGGGCCAGCCCCAGCATTTT; j_call: TRBJ1-5; v_call: TRBV28; d_call: -; clone_size: -
cdr3_aa: CASSRPDREETQYF; cdr3_nt: TGTGCCAGCAGCCGGCCAGACAGGGAAGAGACCCAGTACTTC; j_call: TRBJ2-5; v_call: TRBV5-6; d_call: TRBD1; clone_size: -
cdr3_aa: CASSYKGPNTEAFF; cdr3_nt: TGTGCCAGCAGCTATAAGGGGCCGAACACTGAAGCTTTCTTT; j_call: TRBJ1-1; v_call: TRBV7-3; d_call: -; clone_size: -
cdr3_aa: CASSLRGARNTEAFF; cdr3_nt: TGTGCCAGCAGCTTACGGGGAGCTAGGAACACTGAAGCTTTCTTT; j_call: TRBJ1-1; v_call: TRBV11-2; d_call: -; clone_size: -
cdr3_aa: CSVEVGGTKASEKLFF; cdr3_nt: TGCAGCGTTGAAGTGGGGGGGACTAAGGCCAGTGAAAAACTGTTTTTT; j_call: TRBJ1-4; v_call: TRBV29-1; d_call: -; clone_size: -
cdr3_aa: CASSQGPDGDYGYTF; cdr3_nt: TGTGCCAGCAGCCAGGGGCCGGACGGTGACTATGGCTACACCTTC; j_call: TRBJ1-2; v_call: TRBV4-2; d_call: -; clone_size: -
cdr3_aa: CASSPGTGETQYF; cdr3_nt: TGTGCCAGCAGCCCGGGAACGGGGGAGACCCAGTACTTC; j_call: TRBJ2-5; v_call: TRBV7-2; d_call: -; clone_size: few
cdr3_aa: CSVTPMNTEAFF; cdr3_nt: TGCAGCGTTACACCAATGAACACTGAAGCTTTCTTT; j_call: TRBJ1-1; v_call: TRBV29-1; d_call: -; clone_size: few
cdr3_aa: CASGQDPYEQYF; cdr3_nt: TGTGCCAGTGGACAGGATCCCTACGAGCAGTACTTC; j_call: TRBJ2-7; v_call: TRBV28; d_call: TRBD1; clone_size: -
cdr3_aa: CASSPSRSGANVLTF; cdr3_nt: TGTGCCAGCAGCCCCAGCAGGTCTGGGGCCAACGTCCTGACTTTC; j_call: TRBJ2-6; v_call: TRBV5-5; d_call: -; clone_size: -
cdr3_aa: CASSRLAGEADTQYF; cdr3_nt: TGTGCCAGCAGCAGGCTAGCGGGAGAGGCAGATACGCAGTATTTT; j_call: TRBJ2-3; v_call: TRBV7-9; d_call: TRBD2; clone_size: -
cdr3_aa: CASSPQRGQTNTEAFF; cdr3_nt: TGTGCCAGCAGCCCCCAACGCGGACAGACGAACACTGAAGCTTTCTTT; j_call: TRBJ1-1; v_call: TRBV7-3; d_call: -; clone_size: -
cdr3_aa: CASSPRPRADSPLHF; cdr3_nt: TGTGCCAGCAGTCCGCGTCCCAGGGCCGATTCACCCCTCCACTTT; j_call: TRBJ1-6; v_call: TRBV6-5; d_call: -; clone_size: few